This T cell receptor beta chain was recovered during a study of T-cell memory formation after mild COVID-19. TCRdb re-analysed the 5' RACE reads in MiXCR, keeping a single row per CDR3 protein. In the table there are about 340,000 distinct CDR3 sequences, approximately 21% of which are singletons. V gave up 4 bases and J gave up 6 bases, with 16 bases separating them. The CDR3 loop spans 15 amino acids. The material sequenced was PBMCs or a T cell subset sorted from them (not recorded which). This TCR was sampled from an adult woman who had mild COVID-19 (a few samples of this study predate the infection). Cell type and time point are not known. The chain joins TRBV12-3 or TRBV12-4 to TRBJ2-1, with D perhaps TRBD1 (6 bases). CDR3 bases: TGTGCCAGCAGTTCAGGGGCAGGGCCAAGCAATGAGCAGTTCTTC. This translates into CASSSGAGPSNEQFF.